This TCR beta chain emerged from a study of OX40 agonist ivuxolimab in advanced cancers. This CDR3 region has 17 residues. V was pared by 3 bases and J by 1 base, with 8 bases of the junction left unmatched. The germline V gene encodes CDR1 KGHSH and CDR2 LQKENI. As regards this clone: Its antigen is as yet unknown.

Exclusion of a patient followed from autoimmune disease history or systemic immunosuppression. The protocol was immunoSEQ multiplex PCR, while the TCRdb copy is restricted to in-frame clones and leaves out a portion. The table lists over 80,000 clones, just over 90% of them singletons. Study-wide results and limits: Determination of antigen specificity was not performed for the expanded peripheral T cells.

The chain joins TRBV18 to TRBJ1-2, with 10 bases matching TRBD1. The source material was CD4+ or CD8+ T cells sorted from blood, sampled in a trial of the OX40 agonist ivuxolimab. The receptor was derived from an adult with an advanced solid tumor such as melanoma, head and neck, liver or kidney cancer. CDR3 in DNA: TGTGCCAGCTCACCCTCCCGACAGGGGGCGATTAACTATGGCTACACCTTC. Translation gives CASSPSRQGAINYGYTF.